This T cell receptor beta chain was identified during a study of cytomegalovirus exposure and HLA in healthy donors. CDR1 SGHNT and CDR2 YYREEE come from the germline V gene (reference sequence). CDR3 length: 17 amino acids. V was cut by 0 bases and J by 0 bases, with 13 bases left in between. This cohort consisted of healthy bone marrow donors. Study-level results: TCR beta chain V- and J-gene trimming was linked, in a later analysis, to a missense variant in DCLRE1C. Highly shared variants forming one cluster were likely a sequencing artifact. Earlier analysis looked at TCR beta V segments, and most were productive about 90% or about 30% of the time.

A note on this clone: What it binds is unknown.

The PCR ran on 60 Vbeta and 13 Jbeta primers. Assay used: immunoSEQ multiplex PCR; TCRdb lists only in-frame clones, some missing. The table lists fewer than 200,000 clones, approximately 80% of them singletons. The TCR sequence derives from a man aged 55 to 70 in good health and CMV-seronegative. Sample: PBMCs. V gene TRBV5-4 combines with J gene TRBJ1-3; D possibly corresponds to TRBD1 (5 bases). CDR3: CASSLEPDSYSGNTIYF. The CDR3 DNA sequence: TGTGCCAGCAGCTTGGAACCCGACAGCTACTCTGGAAACACCATATATTTT.